This record concerns one TCR beta chain sequence. Its antigen is not identified. The record originates from a study of cytomegalovirus exposure and HLA in healthy donors. At the level of the study: Falling in the Caucasian-associated ancestry cluster were less than 85% of 300 to 500 genotyped donors.

Researchers ran the PCR with 60 Vbeta and 13 Jbeta primers. Here immunoSEQ multiplex PCR was the method, and the copy in TCRdb shows in-frame clones only, minus some. Of roughly 100,000 clones detected, approximately 77% appear once; the ten largest clones hold roughly 9.6%. CDR3 length equals 14 residues. Germline values: CDR1 SGHTA, CDR2 FQGNSA. V was trimmed by 5 bases and J by 0 bases, leaving 8 bases between them. General study points: A later analysis found most CMV-associated TCR beta chains apparently HLA-restricted. There were some public TCRs occurring in many donors, but most TCR sequences were rare. Later analysis showed TCR association rates varying by HLA locus, highest for DRB1 and lowest for HLA-C.

The chain joins TRBV7-2 to TRBJ1-3; no reliable D call. The source of this sequence is a male donor in good health and CMV-seropositive. The sequenced material came from PBMCs. The CDR3 protein is CASSPQYSGNTIYF. The CDR3 DNA sequence: TGTGCCAGCAGCCCACAGTACTCTGGAAACACCATATATTTT.